The next 16 T cell receptor beta chains were all read from a single sample in a study of cytotoxic CD8 clonotypes in ibrutinib-treated CLL. TCRdb's copy holds only in-frame clones and misses some; the assay was immunoSEQ multiplex PCR. The sample carries tens of thousands of clones, 65% to 75% recorded once. The sample was PBMCs, taken after 24 months of ibrutinib treatment. These receptors originate from a human donor with chronic lymphocytic leukemia.

Note on this clone: Additional DNA sequences in this sample encode the identical CDR3. The chain uses TRBV2 and TRBJ1-5; possibly TRBD1 for D (6 bases). Germline V gene sequence: CDR1 SNHLY, CDR2 FYNNEI. The CDR3 is 14 amino acids. The germline V and J ends were trimmed by 3 bases and 6 bases, with 12 bases remaining between them. CDR3 loop: CASSDRGVGQPQHF. The CDR3 DNA reads as TGTGCCAGCAGTGACAGGGGAGTTGGTCAGCCCCAGCATTTT.

The chain joins TRBV27 to TRBJ1-5; D is unresolved. Trimming pared 8 bases from V and 3 bases from J, leaving 14 bases between. The CDR3 has 14 residues. CDR1 is MNHEY, CDR2 SMNVEV, per germline (reference sequence). This chain's CDR3 is CASSLQGNNQPQHF. The CDR3 region has the DNA TGTGCCAGCTCCCTCCAAGGGAACAATCAGCCCCAGCATTTT.

The chain carries TRBV20-1 and TRBJ2-1; D gene unclear. The germline V gene has CDR1 DFQATT and CDR2 SNEGSKA (reference sequence). V was cut by 4 bases and J by 5 bases, with 3 bases left in between. The CDR3 runs 10 residues. Here the CDR3 DNA reads TGCAGTGCTATACACAATGAGCAGTTCTTC. It codes for CSAIHNEQFF.

This clone was seen a few times. This chain joins TRBV5-6 and TRBJ1-5; TRBD1 is a possible D gene (6 bases). Germline V gene sequence: CDR1 SGHDT, CDR2 YYEEEE. This CDR3 spans 16 amino acids. Trimming took 3 bases from V and 4 from J, leaving 17 bases between them. The CDR3 loop reads CASSWGAGLKNQPQHF. CDR3 nucleotide sequence: TGTGCCAGCAGCTGGGGGGCCGGGCTCAAAAATCAGCCCCAGCATTTT.

The V call is TRBV5-4, the J call TRBJ2-7, with 7 bases that match TRBD2. The ends lost 7 bases at V and 7 bases at J; junction bases unmatched: 14. CDR1 and CDR2 (germline): SGHNT, YYREEE (reference sequence). The CDR3 contains 14 residues. CDR3 DNA: TGTGCCAGCGGGGGGGACGATGATAATTTTGAGCAGTACTTC. Protein: CASGGDDDNFEQYF.

The DNA for the CDR3 is TGTGCCAGCAGCTTGGGGCCTAGCACAGATACGCAGTATTTT. Amino acid sequence: CASSLGPSTDTQYF. The chain combines TRBV7-7 with TRBJ2-3; a possible D gene is TRBD1 (5 bases). The CDR3 is 14 residues long. The ends were cut back, 3 bases at V and 0 bases at J, with 7 bases in the middle. CDR1 is SSHAT, CDR2 FNYEAQ, per germline (reference sequence).

The table lists this clone with a few counts. The chain recombines TRBV7-9 with TRBJ2-7; tentatively, D is TRBD1 (5 bases). This CDR3 is built from 12 residues. The V end lost 6 bases, the J end lost 1 base, and 7 bases lay between the germline ends. Per germline, CDR1 SEHNR and CDR2 FQNEAQ (reference sequence). Written as DNA, the CDR3 is TGTGCCAGCAGTCCAGGGTCCTACGAGCAGTACTTC. Its translation: CASSPGSYEQYF.

This chain links TRBV19 with TRBJ2-1; TRBD2 matches at 9 bases. The ends lost 6 bases at V and 7 bases at J; junction bases unmatched: 10. The CDR3 is 15 amino acids. Per the germline V gene, CDR1 is LNHDA and CDR2 is SQIVND (reference sequence). The CDR3 protein is CASSGGGAMRNEQFF. DNA of the CDR3: TGTGCCAGTAGCGGCGGGGGGGCGATGCGGAATGAGCAGTTCTTC. The full variable domain, with the rest looked up from reference TRBV19 and TRBJ2-1, is DGGITQSPKYLFRKEGQNVTLSCEQNLNHDAMYWYRQDPGQGLRLIYYSQIVNDFQKGDIAEGYSVSREKKESFPLTVTSAQKNPTAFYLCASSGGGAMRNEQFFGPGTRLTVL.

The chain carries TRBV5-1 and TRBJ2-6; D might be TRBD1 (6 bases). In germline, CDR1 is SGHRS, CDR2 YFSETQ. V lost 1 base to trimming and J lost 0 bases, with 8 bases between them. The CDR3 runs 16 residues. The CDR3 region has the DNA TGCGCCAGCAGCTTGACAGGGATCTCTGGGGCCAACGTCCTGACTTTC. As protein: CASSLTGISGANVLTF.

This chain joins TRBV2 and TRBJ2-5, with D unresolved. Looked up from germline, CDR1 is SNHLY and CDR2 is FYNNEI. The CDR3 spans 13 residues. The V end lost 1 base, the J end lost 4 bases, and 7 bases lay between the germline ends. Here the CDR3 DNA reads TGTGCCAGCAGTGAAGGTCTCACAGAGACCCAGTACTTC. Protein sequence: CASSEGLTETQYF.

The chain has TRBV27 and TRBJ1-1; no clear D. V dropped 2 bases and J dropped 5 bases, with 15 bases sitting between them. The CDR3 is made up of 15 amino acids. CDR1 MNHEY and CDR2 SMNVEV come from the germline V gene (reference sequence). The CDR3 here is CASSLGLSGKTEAFF. DNA of the CDR3: TGTGCCAGCAGTTTAGGTCTCAGCGGGAAAACTGAAGCTTTCTTT.

The rearrangement uses TRBV10-3 and TRBJ1-2, with TRBD1 matching 8 bases. V lost 2 bases to trimming and J lost 2 bases; unmatched junction nucleotides: 7. Germline V gene data show CDR1 as ENHRY and CDR2 as SYGVKD. This CDR3 contains 16 residues. CDR3 sequence (DNA): TGTGCCATCAGTGAGCCGCTTGGGGACAGGAACTATGGCTACACCTTC. Amino acid sequence: CAISEPLGDRNYGYTF.

This chain connects TRBV5-4 to TRBJ2-1; 13 bases are a match to TRBD2. The trim removed 5 bases at V and 4 bases at J, leaving 6 bases unmatched. This CDR3 has 16 amino acids. CDR1 is SGHNT, CDR2 YYREEE, per germline (reference sequence). In nucleotides, the CDR3 is TGTGCCAGCAGTCATCAACTAGCGGGGGGGTACAATGAGCAGTTCTTC. Its translation is CASSHQLAGGYNEQFF. The full variable domain, completed using reference TRBV5-4 and TRBJ2-1, is ETGVTQSPTHLIKTRGQQVTLRCSSQSGHNTVSWYQQALGQGPQFIFQYYREEENGRGNFPPRFSGLQFPNYSSELNVNALELDDSALYLCASSHQLAGGYNEQFFGPGTRLTVL.

The rearrangement uses TRBV10-1 and TRBJ2-3; D might be TRBD2 (5 bases). Germline values: CDR1 WNHNN, CDR2 SYGVQD (reference sequence). V lost 0 bases, J lost 4 bases, and 14 bases lay in between. The CDR3 length is 16 residues. As DNA, the CDR3 is TGCGCCAGCAGTGAGTCTAAGGACCCCGGGGCAGATACGCAGTATTTT. This codes for CASSESKDPGADTQYF.

V gene TRBV5-1 combines with J gene TRBJ1-1; D unresolved. Germline loops: CDR1 SGHRS, CDR2 YFSETQ. V was pared by 1 base and J by 0 bases, with 22 bases between. This CDR3 has 19 amino acids. The chain's CDR3 is CASSLKLQPISSMNTEAFF. The CDR3 DNA reads TGCGCCAGCAGCTTGAAGTTACAGCCTATTTCTAGCATGAACACTGAAGCTTTCTTT.

This rearrangement joins TRBV14 to TRBJ1-2, with 8 bases matching TRBD1. CDR1 is SGHDN, CDR2 FVKESK, per germline. This CDR3 is 15 amino acids long. Losses at the gene ends were 0 bases for V and 4 bases for J; bases not matched to a gene: 4. CDR3 in DNA: TGTGCCAGCAGCCAAGATTCAGGGGGCCTCTATGGCTACACCTTC. The encoded protein is CASSQDSGGLYGYTF.